One sample yielded the 13 T cell receptor beta chains listed below, sequenced in a study of cytomegalovirus exposure and HLA in healthy donors. PCR involved 60 Vbeta and 13 Jbeta primers. Clones were sequenced by immunoSEQ multiplex PCR, and TCRdb holds only the in-frame ones, with some missing. This sample has some 200,000 clones; around 80% occur once, and the top ten carry approximately 6.3%. Specimen: PBMCs. Receptors originate from a man between 35 and 55 years old in good health and CMV-seropositive.

This chain connects TRBV2 to TRBJ1-3; TRBD1 is a possible D gene (5 bases). The germline CDR1 and CDR2 sequences are SNHLY and FYNNEI. The CDR3 sequence is 14 residues long. V lost 6 bases, J lost 4 bases, and 13 bases lay in between. CDR3 sequence: CASRGGFFGNTIYF. The CDR3 bases are TGTGCCAGCAGGGGGGGTTTCTTCGGAAACACCATATATTTT.

In this sample, this clone turned up a few times. The genes are TRBV19 and TRBJ2-1, with 8 bases identical to TRBD1. The CDR3 has 15 residues. The V gene end was trimmed by 4 bases and the J gene end by 0 bases; junction bases not matched to a gene: 2. Germline CDR1 reads LNHDA; CDR2 reads SQIVND (reference sequence). CDR3 sequence: CASSTTGGSYNEQFF. CDR3 DNA: TGTGCCAGTAGTACAACAGGGGGCTCCTACAATGAGCAGTTCTTC.

This clone was seen more than once but under ten times. The chain is built from TRBV2 and TRBJ2-2, with 9 bases identical to TRBD2. The J segment lost 0 bases and the V segment lost 4 bases, leaving 12 bases of the junction unmatched. Germline-derived CDR1 and CDR2 are SNHLY and FYNNEI. This CDR3 is built from 19 residues. In nucleotides, the CDR3 is TGTGCCAGCAGTGTTCCCGCGGGGGGGCTATCCCCGAACACCGGGGAGCTGTTTTTT. It yields the protein CASSVPAGGLSPNTGELFF.

This rearrangement joins TRBV5-1 to TRBJ1-1; tentative D call: TRBD1 (5 bases). Germline loops: CDR1 SGHRS, CDR2 YFSETQ. V was clipped by 4 bases and J by 7 bases, with 11 bases between them. The CDR3 is 12 residues long. CDR3 sequence reads: CASSIGGDEAFF. CDR3 coding DNA: TGCGCCAGCAGCATTGGGGGGGATGAAGCTTTCTTT.

The genes are TRBV15 and TRBJ2-3; D might be TRBD2 (6 bases). CDR1 is LNHNV, CDR2 YYDKDF, per germline (reference sequence). Trimming removed 5 bases from V and 7 bases from J, with 10 bases in between. CDR3 length: 12 residues. Here the CDR3 DNA reads TGTGCCACCAGCCGGGAGATACATACGCAGTATTTT. Translated, it gives CATSREIHTQYF.

The chain uses TRBV2 and TRBJ2-5; the match to TRBD2 covers 10 bases. The V gene's germline CDR1 is SNHLY and CDR2 FYNNEI. The CDR3 contains 18 residues. The V gene end was trimmed by 4 bases and the J gene end by 3 bases; junction bases not matched to a gene: 14. CDR3 sequence: CASSGATWGLAGEETQYF. DNA for the CDR3: TGTGCCAGCAGTGGAGCTACCTGGGGGCTAGCGGGGGAAGAGACCCAGTACTTC.

The rearrangement links TRBV27 to TRBJ1-1, with D maybe TRBD1 (5 bases). Trimming took 3 bases from V and 0 from J, leaving 11 bases between them. The CDR3 runs to 15 residues. The germline V gene encodes CDR1 MNHEY and CDR2 SMNVEV (reference sequence). The CDR3 loop is CASSFLRGVNTEAFF. The DNA of the CDR3 is TGTGCCAGCAGTTTCCTCCGGGGGGTGAACACTGAAGCTTTCTTT.

The rearrangement joins TRBV19 to TRBJ1-1, with 9 positions matching TRBD1. With V trimmed by 8 bases and J by 7 bases, 14 bases remained unmatched. Germline CDR1 reads LNHDA; CDR2 reads SQIVND (reference sequence). The CDR3 runs to 15 residues. The CDR3 sequence is CASETGGPGVVEAFF. CDR3 coding DNA: TGTGCCAGTGAAACAGGGGGCCCGGGAGTGGTTGAAGCTTTCTTT.

The chain combines TRBV19 with TRBJ2-3; D is ambiguous. CDR3 length: 14 residues. The V end lost 3 bases, the J end lost 2 bases, and 9 bases lay between the germline ends. Germline V lookup: CDR1 LNHDA, CDR2 SQIVND (reference sequence). The CDR3 loop is CASSMFDNTDTQYF. The CDR3 region has the DNA TGTGCCAGTAGTATGTTCGACAACACAGATACGCAGTATTTT.

CDR3 bases: TGTGCCAGCTCACCGAACCTACGAAAAACTAATGAAAAACTGTTTTTT. This sequence encodes CASSPNLRKTNEKLFF. The gene calls are TRBV18 and TRBJ1-4; D unresolved. V lost 3 bases and J lost 1, with 12 bases in between. The length of the CDR3 is 16 residues. Germline V lookup: CDR1 KGHSH, CDR2 LQKENI.

This clone was counted a single time. This chain connects TRBV5-4 to TRBJ2-1, with TRBD1 matching 8 bases. The CDR3 has 15 residues. With V trimmed by 5 bases and J by 8 bases, 12 bases remained unmatched. Germline V gene sequence: CDR1 SGHNT, CDR2 YYREEE (reference sequence). Here the CDR3 DNA reads TGTGCCAGCAGACCCATCACCGGACAGGGCTATGAGCAGTTCTTC. Translation gives CASRPITGQGYEQFF.

J is TRBJ1-2 and V is TRBV27; perhaps TRBD1 as D (6 bases). The CDR3 contains 13 residues. Between the trimmed V and J ends, which lost 5 bases and 4 bases, there was a span of 11 bases. CDR1 is MNHEY, CDR2 SMNVEV, per germline (reference sequence). The CDR3 here is CASSGGEVYGYTF. The CDR3 DNA is TGTGCCAGCAGTGGGGGCGAGGTCTATGGCTACACCTTC.

This clone occurred a few times. The chain employs TRBV6-1 and TRBJ1-1, with D possibly being TRBD1 (5 bases). CDR1 MNHNS and CDR2 SASEGT come from the germline V gene. The CDR3 consists of 14 residues. V gave up 0 bases and J gave up 3 bases, with 8 bases separating them. In DNA form, the CDR3 reads TGTGCCAGCAGTGAAGCGCGCAGGGACACTGAAGCTTTCTTT. Translating gives CASSEARRDTEAFF.